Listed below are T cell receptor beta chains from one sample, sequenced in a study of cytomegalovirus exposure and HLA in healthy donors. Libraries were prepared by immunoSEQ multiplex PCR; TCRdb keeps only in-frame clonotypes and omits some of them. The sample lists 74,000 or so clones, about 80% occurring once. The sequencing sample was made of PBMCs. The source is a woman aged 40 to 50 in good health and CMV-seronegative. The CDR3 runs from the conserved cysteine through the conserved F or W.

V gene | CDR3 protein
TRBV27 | CASSRSRRDGEYF
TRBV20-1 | CSAKQNGYTF
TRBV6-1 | CATPSRTGGGYGYTF
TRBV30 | CAWAYKSYEQYF
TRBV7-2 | CASSPRLSTDTQYF
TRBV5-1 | CASTFTGLNTEAFF
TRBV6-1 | CASSGTYRDGYTF
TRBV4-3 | CASSQGLAGGDTQYF
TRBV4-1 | CASSPLPRLPQETQYF
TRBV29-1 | CSVGRGTGNEKLFF
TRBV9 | CASSVGLVTSDTQYF
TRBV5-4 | CASSSSGSRGGELFF
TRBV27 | CASGRGRGGDTQYF
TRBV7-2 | CASSPHSGAYNEQFF
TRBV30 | CAWSVLGGSGNTIYF
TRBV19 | CASTALQWDREYGYTF
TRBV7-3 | CASSLGPTDEAFF
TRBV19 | CASSIPSGGNEQFF
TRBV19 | CASSPGFGKLFF
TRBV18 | CASSPEQGGYNEQFF
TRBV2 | CASRGRTEAFF
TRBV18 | CASSSSSLGHPGNTEAFF
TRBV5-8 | CASSLLTGAPYGYTF